The clone carrying this T cell receptor beta chain was seen a single time. From germline, CDR1 is KGHSH and CDR2 LQKENI. The length of the CDR3 is 17 residues. Trimming left V 1 base short and J 4 bases short, with 16 bases between. The data stem from a study of OX40 agonist ivuxolimab in advanced cancers. In the study overall: Patients received intravenous ivuxolimab every 2 weeks at 0.01 to 10 mg/kg.

The cohort excluded patients with autoimmune disease history or systemic immunosuppression. Using immunoSEQ multiplex PCR, the repertoire was profiled, and TCRdb retains in-frame clones only, with some absent. The sample has about 21,000 clones; about 89% are singletons. The sample was CD4+ or CD8+ T cells sorted from blood, taken in a trial of the OX40 agonist ivuxolimab. The chain has TRBV18 and TRBJ1-4; D is ambiguous. The receptor's source is an adult with an advanced solid tumor such as melanoma, head and neck, liver or kidney cancer. The CDR3 DNA is TGTGCCAGCTCACCACGTTCCCACTCCAGCTTTAATGAAAAACTGTTTTTT. Amino acid sequence: CASSPRSHSSFNEKLFF. The full variable domain, completed using reference TRBV18 and TRBJ1-4, is NAGVMQNPRHLVRRRGQEARLRCSPMKGHSHVYWYRQLPEEGLKFMVYLQKENIIDESGMPKERFSAEFPKEGPSILRIQQVVRGDSAAYFCASSPRSHSSFNEKLFFGSGTQLSVL.